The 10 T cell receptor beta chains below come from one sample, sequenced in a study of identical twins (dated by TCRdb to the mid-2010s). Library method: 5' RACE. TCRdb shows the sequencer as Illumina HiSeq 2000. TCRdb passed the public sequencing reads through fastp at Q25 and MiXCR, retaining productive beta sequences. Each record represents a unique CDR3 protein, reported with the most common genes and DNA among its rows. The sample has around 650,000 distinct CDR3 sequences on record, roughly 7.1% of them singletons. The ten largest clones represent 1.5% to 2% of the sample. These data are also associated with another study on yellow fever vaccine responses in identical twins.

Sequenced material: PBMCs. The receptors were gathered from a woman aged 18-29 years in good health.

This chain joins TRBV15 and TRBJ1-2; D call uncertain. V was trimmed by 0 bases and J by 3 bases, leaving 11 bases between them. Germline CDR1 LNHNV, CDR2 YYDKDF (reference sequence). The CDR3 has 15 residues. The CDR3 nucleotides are TGTGCCACCAGCAGAGAAACCCCCAGCGACTATGGCTACACCTTC. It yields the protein CATSRETPSDYGYTF.

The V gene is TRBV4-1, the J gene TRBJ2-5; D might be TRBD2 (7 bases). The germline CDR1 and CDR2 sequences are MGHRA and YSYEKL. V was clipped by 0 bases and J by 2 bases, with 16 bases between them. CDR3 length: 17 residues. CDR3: CASSQDRGGGPQETQYF. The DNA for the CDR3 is TGCGCCAGCAGCCAAGATAGGGGCGGGGGCCCTCAAGAGACCCAGTACTTC.

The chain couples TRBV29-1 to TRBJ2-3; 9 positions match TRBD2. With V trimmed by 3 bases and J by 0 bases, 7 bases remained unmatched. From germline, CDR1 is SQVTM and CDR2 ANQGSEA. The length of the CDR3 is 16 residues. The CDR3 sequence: CSVDARGGASTDTQYF. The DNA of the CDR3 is TGCAGCGTTGATGCTCGCGGGGGGGCTAGCACAGATACGCAGTATTTT.

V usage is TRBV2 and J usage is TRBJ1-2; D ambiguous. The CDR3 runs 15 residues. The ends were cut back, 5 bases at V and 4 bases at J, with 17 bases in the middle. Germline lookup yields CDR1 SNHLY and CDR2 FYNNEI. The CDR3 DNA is TGTGCCAGCAGTTCCGCCCCACAGAGAATCTATGGCTACACCTTC. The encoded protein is CASSSAPQRIYGYTF.

CDR3 sequence reads: CSARPSPGSYEQYF. The CDR3 nucleotides read TGCAGTGCTAGACCCTCCCCGGGGTCCTACGAGCAGTACTTC. This sequence joins TRBV20-1 and TRBJ2-7; maybe TRBD2 (5 bases). Trimming took 2 bases from V and 1 from J, leaving 12 bases between them. In germline, CDR1 is DFQATT, CDR2 SNEGSKA (reference sequence). This CDR3 has 14 amino acids.

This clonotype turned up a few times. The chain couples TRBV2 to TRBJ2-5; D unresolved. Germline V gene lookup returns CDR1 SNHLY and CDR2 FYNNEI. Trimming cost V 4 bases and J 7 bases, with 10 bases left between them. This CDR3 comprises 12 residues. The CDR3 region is CASSASMGTQYF. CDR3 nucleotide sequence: TGTGCCAGCAGTGCGTCTATGGGGACCCAGTACTTC.

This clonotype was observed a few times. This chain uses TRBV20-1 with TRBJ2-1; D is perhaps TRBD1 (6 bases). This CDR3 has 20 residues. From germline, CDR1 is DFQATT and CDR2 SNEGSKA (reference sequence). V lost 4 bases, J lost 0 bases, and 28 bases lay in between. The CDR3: CSATLMSGNRAKSSYNEQFF. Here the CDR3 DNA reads TGCAGTGCTACCCTCATGTCGGGGAACAGGGCTAAGAGCTCCTACAATGAGCAGTTCTTC.

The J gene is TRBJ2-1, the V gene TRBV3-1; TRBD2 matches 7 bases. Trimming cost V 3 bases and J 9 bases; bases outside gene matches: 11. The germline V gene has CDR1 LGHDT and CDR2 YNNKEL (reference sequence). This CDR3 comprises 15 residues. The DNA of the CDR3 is TGTGCCAGCAGCCAGGGGCGGAACACGGGAGGTGAGCAGTTCTTC. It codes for CASSQGRNTGGEQFF.

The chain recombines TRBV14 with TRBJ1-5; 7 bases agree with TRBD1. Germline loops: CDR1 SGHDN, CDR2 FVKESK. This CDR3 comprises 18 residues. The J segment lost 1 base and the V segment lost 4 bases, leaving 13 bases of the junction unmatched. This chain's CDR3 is CASSPATGYGSSNQPQHF. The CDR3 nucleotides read TGTGCCAGCAGCCCAGCGACAGGGTACGGCTCGAGCAATCAGCCCCAGCATTTT.

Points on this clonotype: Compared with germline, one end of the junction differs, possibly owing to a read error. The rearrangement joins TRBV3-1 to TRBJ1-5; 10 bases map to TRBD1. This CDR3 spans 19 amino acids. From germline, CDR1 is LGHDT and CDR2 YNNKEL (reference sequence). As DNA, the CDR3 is TGTGCCATCAGCTTGGGGTTGGGACAGGGGTTCGGTAGCAATCAGCCCCAGCATTTT. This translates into CAISLGLGQGFGSNQPQHF.